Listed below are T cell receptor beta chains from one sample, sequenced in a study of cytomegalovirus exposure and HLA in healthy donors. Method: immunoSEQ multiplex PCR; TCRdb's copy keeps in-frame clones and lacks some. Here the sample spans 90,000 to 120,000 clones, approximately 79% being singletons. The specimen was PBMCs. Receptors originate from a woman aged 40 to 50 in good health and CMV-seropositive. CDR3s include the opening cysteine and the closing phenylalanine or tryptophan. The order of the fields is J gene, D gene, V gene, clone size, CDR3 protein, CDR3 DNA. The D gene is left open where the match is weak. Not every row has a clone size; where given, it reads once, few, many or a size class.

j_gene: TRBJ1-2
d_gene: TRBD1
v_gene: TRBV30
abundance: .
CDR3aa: CAWSADRGSYGYTF
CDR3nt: TGTGCCTGGAGTGCCGACAGGGGTAGCTATGGCTACACCTTC

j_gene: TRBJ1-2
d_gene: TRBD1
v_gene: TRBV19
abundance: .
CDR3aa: CASTPLREGALSFNYGYTF
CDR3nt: TGTGCCAGTACCCCACTTCGAGAGGGGGCTTTATCATTTAACTATGGCTACACCTTC

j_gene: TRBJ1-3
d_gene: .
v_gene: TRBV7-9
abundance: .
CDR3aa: CASSPLSSGNTIYF
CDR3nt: TGTGCCAGCAGCCCCTTGTCTTCTGGAAACACCATATATTTT

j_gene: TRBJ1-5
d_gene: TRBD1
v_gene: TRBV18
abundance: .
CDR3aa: CASSPMTGVQHF
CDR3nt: TGTGCCAGCTCACCAATGACAGGGGTCCAGCATTTT

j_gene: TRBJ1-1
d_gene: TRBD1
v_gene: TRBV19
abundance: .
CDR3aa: CASTLRTGASNTEAFF
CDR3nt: TGTGCCAGTACCTTAAGGACAGGGGCATCGAACACTGAAGCTTTCTTT

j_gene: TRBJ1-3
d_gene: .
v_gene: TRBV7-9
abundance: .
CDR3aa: CASSLSAGYSGNTIYF
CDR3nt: TGTGCCAGCAGCTTAAGTGCAGGTTACTCTGGAAACACCATATATTTT

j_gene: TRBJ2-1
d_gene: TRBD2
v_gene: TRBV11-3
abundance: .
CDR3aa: CASSSGLAGTNEQFF
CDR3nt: TGTGCCAGCAGCTCGGGACTAGCGGGGACCAATGAGCAGTTCTTC

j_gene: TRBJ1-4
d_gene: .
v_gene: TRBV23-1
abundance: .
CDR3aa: CASSHPQGEKLFF
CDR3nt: TGCGCCAGCAGTCACCCGCAGGGTGAAAAACTGTTTTTT

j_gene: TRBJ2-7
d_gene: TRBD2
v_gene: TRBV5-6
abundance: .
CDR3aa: CASSLKGTSGSYEQYF
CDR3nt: TGTGCCAGCAGCTTGAAGGGGACTAGCGGTTCCTACGAGCAGTACTTC

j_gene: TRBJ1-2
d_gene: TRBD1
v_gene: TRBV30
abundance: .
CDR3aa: CAWSAGGSGYTF
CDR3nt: TGTGCCTGGAGTGCAGGGGGCTCTGGCTACACCTTC

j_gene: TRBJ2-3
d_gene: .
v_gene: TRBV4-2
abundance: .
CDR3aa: CASSQGDLQYTDTQYF
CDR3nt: TGTGCCAGCAGCCAAGGGGACTTGCAGTACACAGATACGCAGTATTTT

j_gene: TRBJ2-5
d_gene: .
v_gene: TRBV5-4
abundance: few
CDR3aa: CASSAQGAAETQYF
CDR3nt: TGTGCCAGCAGCGCGCAGGGCGCCGCCGAGACCCAGTACTTC

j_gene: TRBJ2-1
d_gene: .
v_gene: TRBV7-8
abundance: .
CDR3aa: CATFERGGAGAYNEQFF
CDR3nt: TGTGCCACTTTTGAACGCGGGGGCGCTGGCGCCTACAATGAGCAGTTCTTC

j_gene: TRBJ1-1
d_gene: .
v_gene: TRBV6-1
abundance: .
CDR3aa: CASSRPGGLEAFF
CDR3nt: TGTGCCAGCAGTCGACCCGGGGGTTTGGAGGCTTTCTTT

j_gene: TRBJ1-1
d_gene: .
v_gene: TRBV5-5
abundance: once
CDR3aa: CASSLTVNTEAFF
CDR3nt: TGTGCCAGCAGCTTGACGGTGAACACTGAAGCTTTCTTT

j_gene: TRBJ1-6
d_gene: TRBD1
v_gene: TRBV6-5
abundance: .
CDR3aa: CASSSYGTGVNSPLHF
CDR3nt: TGTGCCAGCAGTTCCTATGGGACAGGGGTAAATTCACCCCTCCACTTT

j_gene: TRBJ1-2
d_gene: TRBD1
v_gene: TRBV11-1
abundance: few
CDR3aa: CASSPQGDYGYTF
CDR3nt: TGTGCCAGCAGCCCACAGGGGGACTATGGCTACACCTTC

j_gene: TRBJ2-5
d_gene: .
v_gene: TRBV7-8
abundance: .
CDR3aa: CASSPPLRAQETQYF
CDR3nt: TGTGCCAGCAGTCCCCCCCTGAGGGCCCAAGAGACCCAGTACTTC

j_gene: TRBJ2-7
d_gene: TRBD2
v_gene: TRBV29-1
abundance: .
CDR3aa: CSVGLADTYEQYF
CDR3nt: TGCAGCGTTGGGCTAGCGGACACCTACGAGCAGTACTTC

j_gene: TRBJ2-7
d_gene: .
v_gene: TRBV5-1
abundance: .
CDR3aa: CASSPRDKGEQYF
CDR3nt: TGCGCCAGCAGCCCCCGGGACAAAGGAGAGCAGTACTTC

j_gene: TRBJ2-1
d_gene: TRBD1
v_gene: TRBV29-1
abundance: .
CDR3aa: CSANPPRTGDHNEQFF
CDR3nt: TGCAGCGCTAATCCCCCTCGGACAGGGGACCACAATGAGCAGTTCTTC

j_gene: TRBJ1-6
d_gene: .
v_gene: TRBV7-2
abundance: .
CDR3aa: CASTQIATYNSPLHF
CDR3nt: TGTGCCAGCACACAGATTGCTACCTATAATTCACCCCTCCACTTT

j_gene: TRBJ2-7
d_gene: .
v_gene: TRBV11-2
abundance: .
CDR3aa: CASSLGRTGPLSYEQYF
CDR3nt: TGTGCCAGCAGCTTAGGGAGAACAGGGCCCCTTTCCTACGAGCAGTACTTC

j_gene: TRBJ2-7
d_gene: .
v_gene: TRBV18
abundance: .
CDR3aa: CASSERRGLNEQYF
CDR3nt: TGTGCCAGCTCAGAACGGCGGGGATTGAACGAGCAGTACTTC

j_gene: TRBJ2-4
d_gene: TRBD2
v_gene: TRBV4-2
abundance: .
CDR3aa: CASSQRRLAGGPLQYF
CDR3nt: TGTGCCAGCAGCCAAAGGAGACTAGCGGGGGGCCCTCTTCAGTACTTC

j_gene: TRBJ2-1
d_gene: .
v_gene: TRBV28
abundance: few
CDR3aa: CASSPHTGWDEQFF
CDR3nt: TGTGCCAGCAGTCCCCACACAGGGTGGGATGAGCAGTTCTTC

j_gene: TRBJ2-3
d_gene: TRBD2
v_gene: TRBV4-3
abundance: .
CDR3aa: CASSQDASGGSLNTQYF
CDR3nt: TGCGCCAGCAGCCAAGACGCTAGCGGGGGATCCCTCAATACGCAGTATTTT

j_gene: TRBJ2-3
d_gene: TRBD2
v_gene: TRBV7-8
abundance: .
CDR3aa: CASSFASGALGTDTQYF
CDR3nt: TGTGCCAGCAGCTTCGCTAGCGGGGCCCTGGGCACAGATACGCAGTATTTT

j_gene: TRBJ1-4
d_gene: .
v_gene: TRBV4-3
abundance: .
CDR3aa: CASSQSLGVREKLFF
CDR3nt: TGCGCCAGCAGCCAATCTCTAGGGGTTCGCGAAAAACTGTTTTTT

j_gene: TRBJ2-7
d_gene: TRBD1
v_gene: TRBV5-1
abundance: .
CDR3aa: CASSPRTGRHQGQYF
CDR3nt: TGCGCCAGCAGCCCCAGGACAGGGAGGCATCAAGGGCAGTACTTC

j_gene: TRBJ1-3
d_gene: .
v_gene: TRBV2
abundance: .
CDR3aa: CASAGETVSGNTIYF
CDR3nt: TGTGCCAGCGCCGGGGAAACTGTCTCTGGAAACACCATATATTTT

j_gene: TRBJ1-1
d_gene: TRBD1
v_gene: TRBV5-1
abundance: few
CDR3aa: CASRTEGGQVGTEAFF
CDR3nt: TGCGCCAGCAGGACGGAGGGGGGACAGGTAGGAACTGAAGCTTTCTTT

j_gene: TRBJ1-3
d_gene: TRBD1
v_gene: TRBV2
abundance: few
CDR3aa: CASIPGQGGSGNTIYF
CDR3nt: TGTGCCAGCATTCCGGGACAGGGGGGATCTGGAAACACCATATATTTT

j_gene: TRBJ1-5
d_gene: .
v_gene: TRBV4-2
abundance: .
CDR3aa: CASSQDRVRNQPQHF
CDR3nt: TGTGCCAGCAGCCAAGACAGGGTACGGAATCAGCCCCAGCATTTT

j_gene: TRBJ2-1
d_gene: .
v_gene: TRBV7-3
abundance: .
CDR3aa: CASSLRGEQFF
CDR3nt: TGTGCCAGCAGCCTACGAGGTGAGCAGTTCTTC

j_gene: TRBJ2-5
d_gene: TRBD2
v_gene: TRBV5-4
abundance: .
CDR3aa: CASGRLSGGNQETQYF
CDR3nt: TGTGCCAGCGGAAGACTTAGCGGGGGAAACCAAGAGACCCAGTACTTC

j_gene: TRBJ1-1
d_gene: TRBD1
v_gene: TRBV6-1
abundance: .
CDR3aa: CASSSGQGAKAFF
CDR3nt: TGTGCCAGCAGTTCGGGGCAGGGGGCGAAAGCTTTCTTT

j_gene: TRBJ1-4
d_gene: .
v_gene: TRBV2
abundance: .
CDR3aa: CAIQQGQTNEKLFF
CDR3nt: TGTGCCATCCAGCAGGGTCAGACTAATGAAAAACTGTTTTTT

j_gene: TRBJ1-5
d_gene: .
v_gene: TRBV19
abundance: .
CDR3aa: CASSITVGQPQHF
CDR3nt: TGTGCCAGTAGTATAACAGTTGGGCAGCCCCAGCATTTT

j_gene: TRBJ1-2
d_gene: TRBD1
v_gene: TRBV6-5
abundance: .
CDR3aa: CASSRGGQSNYGYTF
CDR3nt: TGTGCCAGCAGTCGGGGGGGACAGTCCAACTATGGCTACACCTTC

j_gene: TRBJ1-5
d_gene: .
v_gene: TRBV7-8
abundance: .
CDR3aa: CASSRQDDQPQHF
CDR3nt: TGTGCCAGCAGCCGACAGGACGATCAGCCCCAGCATTTT

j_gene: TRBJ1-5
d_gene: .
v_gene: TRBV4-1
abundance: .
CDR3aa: CASSQKGGGNQPQHF
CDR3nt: TGCGCCAGCAGCCAGAAAGGAGGGGGCAATCAGCCCCAGCATTTT

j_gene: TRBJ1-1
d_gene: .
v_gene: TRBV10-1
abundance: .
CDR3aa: CASRGGKGNTEAFF
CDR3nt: TGCGCCAGCAGGGGGGGGAAGGGGAACACTGAAGCTTTCTTT

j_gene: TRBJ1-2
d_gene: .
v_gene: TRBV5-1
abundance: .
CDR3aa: CASSSRGYYGYTF
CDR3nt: TGCGCCAGCAGCTCTAGGGGGTACTATGGCTACACCTTC

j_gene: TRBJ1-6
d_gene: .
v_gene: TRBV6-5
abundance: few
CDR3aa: CASSSPGFPLHF
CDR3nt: TGTGCCAGCAGTTCTCCTGGCTTTCCCCTCCACTTT

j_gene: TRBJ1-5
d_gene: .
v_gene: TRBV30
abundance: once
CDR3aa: CAWSTGWSQPQHF
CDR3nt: TGTGCCTGGAGTACCGGGTGGAGTCAGCCCCAGCATTTT

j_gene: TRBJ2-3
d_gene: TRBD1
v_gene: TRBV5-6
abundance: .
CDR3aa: CASSFGQVTDTQYF
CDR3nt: TGTGCCAGCAGCTTTGGACAGGTGACAGATACGCAGTATTTT

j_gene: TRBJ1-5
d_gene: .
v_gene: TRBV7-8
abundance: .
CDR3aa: CASSFHRVSNQPQHF
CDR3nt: TGTGCCAGCAGCTTTCACAGGGTCAGCAATCAGCCCCAGCATTTT

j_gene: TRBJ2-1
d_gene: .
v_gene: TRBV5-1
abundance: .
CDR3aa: CASSWEGGEQFF
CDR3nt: TGCGCCAGCAGCTGGGAGGGGGGTGAGCAGTTCTTC

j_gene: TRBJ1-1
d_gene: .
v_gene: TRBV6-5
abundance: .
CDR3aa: CASTPRGMNTEAFF
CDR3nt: TGTGCCAGCACCCCCCGGGGAATGAACACTGAAGCTTTCTTT

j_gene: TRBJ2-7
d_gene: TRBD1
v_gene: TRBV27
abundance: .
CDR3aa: CASSLDGTVYEQYF
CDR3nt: TGTGCCAGCAGTTTAGACGGGACAGTCTACGAGCAGTACTTC

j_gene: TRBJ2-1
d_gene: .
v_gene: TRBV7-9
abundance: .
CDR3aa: CASSWSAGQFF
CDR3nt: TGTGCCAGCAGCTGGTCAGCGGGGCAGTTCTTC

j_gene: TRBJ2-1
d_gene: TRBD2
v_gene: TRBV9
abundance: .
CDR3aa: CASSVGDYGGNEQFF
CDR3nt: TGTGCCAGCAGCGTGGGGGACTATGGAGGCAATGAGCAGTTCTTC

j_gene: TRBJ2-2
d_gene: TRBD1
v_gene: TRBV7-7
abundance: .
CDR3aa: CASSPLHFRTGARGELFF
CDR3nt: TGTGCTAGCAGCCCCCTCCACTTTAGGACAGGGGCCCGAGGGGAGCTGTTTTTT

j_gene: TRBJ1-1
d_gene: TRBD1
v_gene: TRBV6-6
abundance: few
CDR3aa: CASKDQTGYTEAFF
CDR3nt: TGTGCCAGCAAGGACCAGACAGGGTACACTGAAGCTTTCTTT